This T cell receptor beta chain was identified in a study of shared clonotypes between healthy human individuals. Notes on this clone: Its antigen is as yet unknown.

Approximately 28,000 T cell genomes (about 0.3 ug DNA) went into each PBMC replicate. Generated by immunoSEQ multiplex PCR, the TCRdb table keeps only in-frame clones and is missing some. The sample records around 510,000 clones, 70% to 80% being singletons. Points from the study as a whole: Donor clonotype sharing was expected to depend on sequencing depth.

Trimming took 0 bases from V and 9 from J, leaving 18 bases between them. Per germline, CDR1 GTSNPN and CDR2 SVGIG (reference sequence). The CDR3 is 14 amino acids. This TCR came from a woman aged 40 to 50 in good health. Some clones in this sample may be carry-over from other donors' samples. The chain employs TRBV30 and TRBJ2-7, with a possible D match to TRBD2 (6 bases). Sequencing was done on a sample of PBMCs. The CDR3 region is CAWSVDGGRTVQYF. The DNA for the CDR3 is TGTGCCTGGAGTGTAGATGGAGGGAGGACGGTGCAGTACTTC.